This TCR beta chain was sequenced during a study of molecular identifiers for immune sequencing clone quantification. This CDR3 contains 16 residues. J lost 1 base, V lost 4 bases, and 4 bases had no gene match. Germline assignment: CDR1 LGHDT and CDR2 YNNKEL (reference sequence). With RNA at 10%, 30% or 50%, naive CD8 libraries came from roughly 20,000 to 1,000,000 sorted cells. Regarding the study as a whole: A shared barcode on identical TCR molecules could lead to underestimated sizes for highly expanded clones.

Listed TCR primers, together with previously described methods, were used for the bulk TCR libraries. TCRdb reprocessed the PCR reads with MiXCR, giving one entry per CDR3 protein. The sample lists about 510,000 distinct CDR3 sequences, 20% to 25% occurring once. Comments on this clonotype: As yet, its antigen is unknown.

The material sequenced was naive CD8+ T cells from blood, with Jurkat cell RNA spiked in. Subset in this sample: FACS-sorted CD8+CD4-CCR7+CD45RA+ naive T cells. This receptor was taken from a human donor in good health. Some libraries in this study had Jurkat cell RNA spiked in. The chain employs TRBV3-1 and TRBJ2-7; TRBD2 agrees at 13 bases. CDR3 nucleotides: TGTGCCAGCAGCCCCGCGACTAGCGGGGGGTCCTACGAGCAGTACTTC. Translated: CASSPATSGGSYEQYF.